This TCR beta chain emerged from a study of cytomegalovirus exposure and HLA in healthy donors listed by TCRdb under 2017. Context from the whole study: According to an earlier analysis of several hundred of the donors, about 170 million T cells yielded 117 million unique TCR beta sequences and roughly 280 Gb of sequence data. An earlier analysis of 450 to 750 of the donors used high-throughput TCR beta sequencing to judge whether each TCR beta V gene segment behaved as functional or pseudogenic. Both class I and class II loci were covered by HLA typing, at four-digit resolution. Across 300 to 400 genotyped donors of the cohort, an average of 235,054 unique TCR beta nucleotide sequences per donor were sequenced, and 15% to 20% of those sequences were non-productive. The study profiled the T cell repertoires of hundreds of subjects by immunosequencing and related them to cytomegalovirus serostatus. Donor age, sex, ethnicity and CMV serostatus were compiled alongside the repertoire data. The study combined high-throughput TCR immunosequencing, statistical association of individual TCRs with disease status, and machine learning to predict cytomegalovirus infection status. The later analysis used no new phenotypic data to find candidate immune exposures, relying instead on TCR beta sequences and their occurrence across donors. An early release that covered several hundred HLA-typed donors contained approximately 290 gigabases of sequencing data and roughly 84 million unique TCR sequences. Typing coverage varied by locus: 629-630 donors for A, B, C, DRB1 and DQB1; some 520 for DQA1; approximately 610 for DPA1; some 470 for DPB1. The genetic ancestry cluster associated with self-reported Caucasian donors included about four fifths of the 398 genotyped donors. A handful of DR-DQ haplotypes were treated as single units for association and clustering because of strong linkage in the cohort. The study was designed to test whether signatures of past pathogen exposure could be identified by cataloging public T cell receptors. Genome-wide SNP genotypes for about 55% of the roughly 670 donors were used in a later genetic analysis, which treated that subset as a discovery cohort. To study patterns of TCR occurrence, a later analysis re-analyzed previously published TCR beta repertoires from several hundred donors and added high-resolution HLA genotyping. All discovery cohort repertoires had been generated using a single sequencing platform. A separate validation cohort of roughly 120 different subjects was used in addition to the 666-subject first cohort.

Broad study findings and their caveats: Specific HLA alleles were associated with 18,000 or so TCR beta sequences at a false discovery rate of 0.05 in a later analysis. In a later analysis, TCR association rates were found to vary across HLA loci, with the most associated TCRs seen for DRB1 alleles and the fewest for HLA-C alleles. In the study, some 160 TCR beta chains were listed as associated with cytomegalovirus. A few of the identified cytomegalovirus-associated TCR beta chains were confirmed in vitro to be specific for cytomegalovirus antigens. When HLA alleles, especially DR and DQ, strongly co-occurred, TCR associations were difficult to assign to individual alleles. The only immune exposure information available for the cohort was CMV serostatus. Most CMV-associated TCR beta chains appeared to be HLA-restricted in a later analysis, and the HLA associations seemed to be driven largely by CMV exposure. The sequencing pipeline was judged likely to have produced a cluster of highly shared sequence variants as a technical artifact. According to a later analysis, parvovirus B19, influenza, CMV and Epstein-Barr virus appeared linked to several top co-occurrence clusters. Linkage disequilibrium might explain the correlated functional status among segregating V segments, but an unknown experimental factor could not be excluded. The cohort was sequenced for TCR beta chains only, and without alpha or paired-chain data the features that could be detected were limited. In a later genetic analysis, a missense DCLRE1C variant was associated with V-gene and J-gene trimming of TCR beta chains, and the association was replicated in an independent cohort. Because HLA typing was unavailable for some donors at each locus, only the typed subset was used in association tests. In a later analysis, HLA-associated TCR beta chains were found to be more clonally expanded and to have lower generation probabilities than equally common non-associated chains. Broadly in line with IMGT annotations, most TCR beta V segments showed up in productive rearrangements about 90% or about 30% of the time in an earlier analysis of 587 of the donors. Most TCR sequences were seen in very few donors, while some public TCRs were found in many individuals. A further reported finding was that TCR beta sequences accurately predicted the HLA-A and HLA-B alleles for most subjects in the first cohort. The classifier was reported to diagnose cytomegalovirus status with high specificity and sensitivity in both the original and validation cohorts. Presence/absence analyses assumed roughly uniform sequencing depth across donors, an assumption that may not hold. Compared with the roughly 700-donor mean, donors in an Asian-associated ancestry cluster had fewer N-insertions in productive TCRs, according to a later genetic analysis. It was suggested by the authors that the approach could potentially be generalized to other disease states and immunological phenotypes. The earlier analysis of 587 of the donors excluded some 16 rarely observed V segments, including chromosome 9 orphons, because counts were too low.

The sample holds one count of this clone. The clone's antigen remains unknown. No per-base quality is available; no much larger clone lies one base away. To prepare the library, the immunoSEQ multiplex PCR assay was applied. For the multiplex PCR, a mixture combining 60 forward primers for TCR Vbeta segments and 13 reverse primers for TCR Jbeta segments was used. The CDR3 region of rearranged TCR beta genes was amplified from genomic DNA by a multiplex PCR assay. The Illumina HiSeq System was used to sequence the amplified TCR beta libraries as 87-base-pair reads. For the original study's pipeline: Across the 666 repertoires, a later analysis counted 80 million or so unique TCR beta chains, approximately 10 million of which were shared by at least two donors. A nearest-neighbor algorithm error-corrected the raw reads and collapsed the reads into unique sequences, merging closely related sequences to remove PCR and sequencing errors. To assign V, D and J gene segments, CDR3 sequences were aligned to IMGT reference sequences. For a sequence to be retained, at least a six-nucleotide match to both a V gene segment and a J gene segment was required. A rearrangement was called productive if the CDR3 had no stop codons and remained in frame with V and J, and every other rearrangement was called non-productive. Following IMGT convention, CDR3 was defined as the stretch from the second conserved V-encoded cysteine to the conserved J-encoded phenylalanine. In an earlier analysis of roughly 580 of the donors, sequences lacking an unambiguous match to a single V gene segment were excluded. In an earlier analysis of 450 to 750 of the donors, a V segment was called functional when productive rearrangements were above 56.7%, and segregating when the standard deviation between donors exceeded 5%. A statistical classification framework was developed to diagnose cytomegalovirus status using the catalog of TCR beta chain sequences. A later analysis assigned V and J genes by comparing TCR nucleotide sequences with IMGT/GENE-DB human TR gene sequences. The TCRdist pipeline was used in a later analysis to assign CDR3 sequences and most-parsimonious VDJ recombination scenarios. In a later analysis, each TCR beta chain was defined by its CDR3 amino acid sequence together with its V-gene family, and reads without a unique V-gene family were excluded. In a later analysis, some 600 highly shared, low-generation-probability nucleotide sequences were removed to address suspected cross-contamination and a sequencing artifact. A later analysis calculated a clonal expansion index for each public chain from normalized within-repertoire ranks of inferred template counts. Generation probabilities in a later analysis came from a VDJ recombination model fitted to out-of-frame rearrangements, and those results were checked against IGoR. Hypergeometric tests were used in a later analysis to score TCR-TCR, TCR-HLA and TCR-CMV co-occurrence, with a repertoire-size bias correction applied to the TCR pairs. False discovery rates were estimated in a later analysis by permuting HLA or CMV assignments 20 times. In a later analysis, co-occurring TCRs were grouped with DBSCAN, and TCRdist sequence similarity was added when clustering was performed within HLA-allele-positive subsets. Co-occurrence clustering excluded repertoires with fewer than 30,000 or more than 120,000 public chains, plus five with anomalous nucleotide sharing. This immuneACCESS table, as held by TCRdb, lists in-frame sequences with V and J called but not all clones. Of the missing ones, under half trace to an unresolved V gene in checked studies; the others have no known cause. V and J calls and clone size are as listed in that table; D and trimming were resolved from the DNA. This sample holds roughly 120,000 clones; under 80% were observed only once. The biggest ten clones account for around 4.3% of the sample.

The cohort consisted of 600 to 750 healthy bone marrow donors. At the time of sampling, every cohort member was nominally healthy, though immune exposures that went unrecorded were likely present. The donor tested CMV seropositive, placing the donor among the roughly 270 seropositive members of the cohort. Every donor gave a peripheral blood sample, and the peripheral blood mononuclear cells from that sample were used for TCR beta sequencing. Genomic DNA extraction from the blood cell samples was performed with the Qiagen DNeasy Blood Extraction Kit. The source of this sequence is a woman in her thirties or forties in good health and CMV-seropositive. The specimen was PBMCs.

The CDR3: CASSLAGGGASNEQFF. The DNA sequence is as follows: TGCGCCAGCAGCTTGGCGGGCGGGGGGGCCTCCAATGAGCAGTTCTTC. The rearrangement combines TRBV5-1 with TRBJ2-1; 9 central nucleotides agree with TRBD2. The CDR3 holds 16 amino acids from the cysteine to the phenylalanine. Only the CDR3 region is kept as DNA, spanning 48 bases read in frame from base 1. Via the germline V gene, CDR1 is SGHRS and CDR2 YFSETQ. Compared with germline, V lacks 0 bases and J lacks 6 bases; bases without a gene match: 7.